The clone carrying this TCR beta chain appeared many times. In germline, CDR1 is DFQATT, CDR2 SNEGSKA (reference sequence). V was clipped by 5 bases and J by 8 bases, with 22 bases between them. This CDR3 is built from 15 residues. The data derive from a study of T cells in Graves' hyperthyroidism and ophthalmopathy. Template material for amplifying TCR beta CDR3 regions consisted of RNA transcripts. Using the HTBI primer set, a first-round RT-PCR was run on the TCR CDR3. TCRdb re-called the multiplex PCR reads with MiXCR, one entry per CDR3 protein. Of around 580,000 distinct CDR3 sequences in the sample, approximately 15% are singletons; the top ten hold more than 15%.

This sequence joins TRBV20-1 and TRBJ2-1; D may match TRBD1 or TRBD2 (6 bases each). Source material: blood. This sequence originates from a young woman with Graves' hyperthyroidism. CDR3 sequence: CSAHTGIGWRDEQFF. In DNA, the CDR3 is TGCAGTGCTCATACAGGGATCGGGTGGAGGGATGAGCAGTTCTTC.